The 32 T cell receptor beta chains given below trace back to one sample, sequenced in a study of blood T cell repertoires in COVID-19. Method: immunoSEQ multiplex PCR; TCRdb's copy keeps in-frame clones and lacks some. The sample has some 190,000 clones, almost 85% seen once; the top ten hold approximately 5%. The source material was peripheral blood. All receptors come from an older woman with active or convalescent COVID-19.

The chain combines TRBV2 with TRBJ1-4; 8 positions agree with TRBD1. In germline, CDR1 is SNHLY, CDR2 FYNNEI. V was pared by 8 bases and J by 6 bases, with 5 bases of the junction left unmatched. This CDR3 has 13 residues. The CDR3 spells CASYRTGYEKLFF. The CDR3 region has the DNA TGTGCCAGCTATAGGACAGGGTATGAAAAACTGTTTTTT.

The chain combines TRBV10-3 with TRBJ1-2, with D possibly matching TRBD1 (5 bases). Trimming removed 2 bases at V and 6 bases at J, with 13 bases between. From germline, CDR1 is ENHRY and CDR2 SYGVKD. The CDR3 length is 14 residues. As DNA, the CDR3 is TGTGCCATCAGTGAGACCGGGGGAAGGAATGGCTACACCTTC. It yields the protein CAISETGGRNGYTF.

The chain uses TRBV28 and TRBJ1-6; D is unresolved. CDR3 length: 16 amino acids. V was shortened by 1 base and J by 3 bases, with 10 bases between the two germline ends. The germline CDR1 and CDR2 sequences are MDHEN and SYDVKM. The CDR3, as DNA: TGTGCCAGCAGTTTATCGTGGCCAGACTATAATTCACCCCTCCACTTT. Translated: CASSLSWPDYNSPLHF.

This chain links TRBV3-1 (or the pseudogene TRBV3-2) with TRBJ2-7; the D gene is possibly TRBD1 (5 bases). The CDR3 loop spans 13 amino acids. Germline lookup yields CDR1 LGHDT and CDR2 YNNKEL (reference sequence). V gave up 1 base and J gave up 4 bases, with 8 bases separating them. DNA for the CDR3: TGTGCCAGCAGCCAAGTAAGGGGATACGAGCAGTACTTC. Amino acid sequence: CASSQVRGYEQYF.

The V and J genes are TRBV5-6 and TRBJ2-7; 8 positions match TRBD1. V lost 1 base and J lost 3; bases outside the gene matches: 0. The germline gives CDR1 SGHDT, CDR2 YYEEEE. The length of the CDR3 is 13 residues. CDR3 loop: CASSLTGGYEQYF. CDR3 nucleotides: TGTGCCAGCAGCTTGACAGGGGGCTACGAGCAGTACTTC.

V usage is TRBV28 and J usage is TRBJ1-1; D may be TRBD1 (5 bases). Germline CDR1 MDHEN, CDR2 SYDVKM. V lost 4 bases, J lost 5 bases, and 14 bases lay in between. CDR3 length: 14 amino acids. CDR3 sequence: CASSSGGVRTEAFF. CDR3 coding DNA: TGTGCCAGCAGTTCGGGGGGGGTGAGAACTGAAGCTTTCTTT. The full variable domain, completed using reference TRBV28 and TRBJ1-1, is DVKVTQSSRYLVKRTGEKVFLECVQDMDHENMFWYRQDPGLGLRLIYFSYDVKMKEKGDIPEGYSVSREKKERFSLILESASTNQTSMYLCASSSGGVRTEAFFGQGTRLTVV.

J is TRBJ2-7 and V is TRBV14; 9 nucleotides line up with TRBD2. There are 15 residues in the CDR3. The V gene's germline CDR1 is SGHDN and CDR2 FVKESK. The V and J ends lost 0 bases and 6 bases, in that order; junction bases with no gene match: 6. CDR3 sequence: CASSQDLAGGREQYF. The CDR3 coding sequence is TGTGCCAGCAGCCAAGATTTGGCGGGGGGGCGCGAGCAGTACTTC.

The chain employs TRBV5-1 and TRBJ1-1; tentatively, D is TRBD1 (5 bases). V was cut by 0 bases and J by 3 bases, with 18 bases left in between. The CDR3 extends over 17 amino acids. From germline, CDR1 is SGHRS and CDR2 YFSETQ. The CDR3: CASSLAIRAREDTEAFF. As DNA, the CDR3 is TGCGCCAGCAGCTTGGCCATCAGGGCAAGAGAGGACACTGAAGCTTTCTTT.

This clone occurred a few times. The rearrangement joins TRBV28 to TRBJ1-2; D uncertain. The V gene's germline CDR1 is MDHEN and CDR2 SYDVKM. The CDR3 is 11 amino acids. Between the trimmed V and J ends, which lost 10 bases and 4 bases, there was a span of 10 bases. The CDR3 DNA sequence: TGTGCCACCACGACGGGCTATGGCTACACCTTC. Residues: CATTTGYGYTF.

The chain employs TRBV7-9 and TRBJ2-7; D is perhaps TRBD2 (6 bases). The CDR3 covers 16 residues. The ends were cut back, 5 bases at V and 2 bases at J, with 19 bases in the middle. The germline CDR1 and CDR2 sequences are SEHNR and FQNEAQ (reference sequence). The CDR3 loop reads CASSPQGGGETYEQYF. As DNA, the CDR3 is TGTGCCAGCAGCCCTCAAGGCGGCGGGGAGACCTACGAGCAGTACTTC.

This clone came up a few times. The chain has TRBV18 and TRBJ1-1; D call uncertain. Trimming shortened V by 0 bases and J by 5 bases, and 10 bases separated the two germline ends. Germline CDR1 reads KGHSH; CDR2 reads LQKENI. CDR3 size: 14 residues. The DNA for the CDR3 is TGTGCCAGCTCACCACCGAGGGTTGGTACTGAAGCTTTCTTT. Translating it yields CASSPPRVGTEAFF.

The rearrangement links TRBV28 to TRBJ2-4; 12 bases line up with TRBD1. CDR3 length: 14 residues. With V trimmed by 3 bases and J by 9 bases, 3 bases remained unmatched. In germline, CDR1 is MDHEN, CDR2 SYDVKM. The DNA of the CDR3 is TGTGCCAGCAGTTTGGTGGGACAGGGGGCCATTCAGTACTTC. Amino acid sequence: CASSLVGQGAIQYF.

The gene calls are TRBV21-1 and TRBJ1-5; TRBD1, the D gene given by the table, was not confirmed from the DNA. TRBV21-1 is listed as a pseudogene. The CDR3 is made up of 18 amino acids. The CDR3 region has the DNA TGTGCCAGCAGCAACAGGGGGCGCGGGGATTTCACCAATCAGCCCCAGCATTTT. The encoded protein is CASSNRGRGDFTNQPQHF.

This chain uses TRBV24-1 with TRBJ2-5; 12 bases are a match to TRBD1. Germline values: CDR1 KGHDR, CDR2 SFDVKD. The CDR3 length is 16 residues. The V gene end was trimmed by 5 bases and the J gene end by 5 bases; junction bases not matched to a gene: 8. CDR3 amino acids: CATSAAGTGGMETQYF. For the CDR3, the DNA is TGTGCCACCAGTGCCGCCGGGACAGGGGGCATGGAGACCCAGTACTTC.

The chain uses TRBV5-1 and TRBJ2-7, with TRBD1 matching 11 bases. Germline CDR1 and CDR2: SGHRS and YFSETQ. There are 14 residues in the CDR3. V shed 4 bases, J shed 5 bases, and the junction held 5 bases outside the gene matches. CDR3 sequence (DNA): TGCGCCAGCAGCGGGACAGGGGGGGTAAACGAGCAGTACTTC. The encoded protein is CASSGTGGVNEQYF.

This rearrangement joins TRBV2 to TRBJ2-1; possible D gene TRBD1, 5 bases. This CDR3 has 15 residues. V was cut by 2 bases and J by 0 bases, with 8 bases left in between. Germline CDR1 and CDR2: SNHLY and FYNNEI. CDR3 loop: CASSEQGSSYNEQFF. CDR3 DNA sequence: TGTGCCAGCAGTGAACAGGGTAGCTCCTACAATGAGCAGTTCTTC.

The chain is built from TRBV28 and TRBJ1-2, with a tentative D call TRBD1 (5 bases). The CDR3 has 16 residues. Germline CDR1 MDHEN, CDR2 SYDVKM. Trimming pared 3 bases from V and 1 base from J, leaving 15 bases between. As DNA, the CDR3 is TGTGCCAGCAGTTTTAAGGCGGGGGAGGTTAACTATGGCTACACCTTC. This encodes CASSFKAGEVNYGYTF.

This sequence joins TRBV9 and TRBJ1-3; D perhaps matches TRBD1 (6 bases). V dropped 1 base and J dropped 0 bases, with 11 bases sitting between them. The germline V gene has CDR1 SGDLS and CDR2 YYNGEE. There are 16 residues in the CDR3. CDR3 protein: CASSVNREYSGNTIYF. The CDR3 DNA follows: TGTGCCAGCAGCGTAAACAGGGAATACTCTGGAAACACCATATATTTT. Together with reference TRBV9 and TRBJ1-3, the CDR3 gives the full variable domain: DSGVTQTPKHLITATGQRVTLRCSPRSGDLSVYWYQQSLDQGLQFLIQYYNGEERAKGNILERFSAQQFPDLHSELNLSSLELGDSALYFCASSVNREYSGNTIYFGEGSWLTVV.

This clone was recorded once. The rearrangement uses TRBV6-5 and TRBJ2-7; 7 nucleotides align to TRBD2. V dropped 2 bases and J dropped 4; count of bases not matched to a gene: 8. The germline V gene encodes CDR1 MNHEY and CDR2 SVGAGI. The CDR3 has 15 residues. The CDR3 is CASSYPRTSKYEQYF. The CDR3 DNA sequence: TGTGCCAGCAGTTACCCCCGGACTAGTAAGTACGAGCAGTACTTC.

CDR3 sequence: CASSQELGGGTEQYF. CDR3 in DNA: TGTGCCAGCAGCCAAGAACTAGGGGGTGGAACTGAGCAGTACTTC. The V call is TRBV3-1 (or the pseudogene TRBV3-2), the J call TRBJ2-7, with D tentatively TRBD1 (6 bases). The germline V and J ends were trimmed by 0 bases and 7 bases, with 16 bases remaining between them. CDR3 length equals 15 residues. The germline CDR1 and CDR2 sequences are LGHDT and YNNKEL (reference sequence).

The chain joins TRBV12-3 or TRBV12-4 to TRBJ1-6, with TRBD1 identical over 10 bases. The CDR3 has 13 residues. J gave up 15 bases and V 6 bases, and 8 bases lay outside the gene matches. The CDR3 DNA is TGTGCCAGCAGGGAAACCGGGACAGGGGTCCTCCACTTT. Translation gives CASRETGTGVLHF.

The rearrangement links TRBV5-6 to TRBJ2-5; weak D call: TRBD2 (5 bases). Germline lookup yields CDR1 SGHDT and CDR2 YYEEEE. This CDR3 has 14 amino acids. V was pared by 3 bases and J by 1 base, with 10 bases between. The CDR3 spells CASSSGLRQETQYF. The CDR3 bases are TGTGCCAGCAGCTCCGGACTCCGCCAAGAGACCCAGTACTTC.

The chain links TRBV28 to TRBJ2-7; 10 bases match TRBD2. The V gene's germline CDR1 is MDHEN and CDR2 SYDVKM. With V trimmed by 3 bases and J by 5 bases, 7 bases remained unmatched. This CDR3 is 15 amino acids long. CDR3 coding DNA: TGTGCCAGCAGTTTGATGACTAGCGGGCTACACGAGCAGTACTTC. This translates into CASSLMTSGLHEQYF.

This sequence joins TRBV4-2 and TRBJ2-3; 9 positions agree with TRBD2. CDR1 and CDR2 (germline): LGHNA, YNFKEQ. J was trimmed by 1 base and V by 0 bases; bases with no gene match: 14. The CDR3 has 20 amino acids. The CDR3 loop is CASSQDRVVAGGTRTDTQYF. The CDR3 DNA sequence: TGTGCCAGCAGCCAAGATCGGGTCGTTGCGGGAGGGACCCGCACAGATACGCAGTATTTT.

In this sample, this clone turned up a few times. This chain uses TRBV20-1 with TRBJ2-3; D remains unclear. The CDR3 runs 14 residues. V was pared by 3 bases and J by 1 base, with 11 bases between. CDR1 is DFQATT and CDR2 is SNEGSKA in the germline V gene (reference sequence). The CDR3 coding sequence is TGCAGTGCTAGTTTAATAAGCGGCACAGATACGCAGTATTTT. Translation gives CSASLISGTDTQYF.

The genes are TRBV3-1 (or the pseudogene TRBV3-2) and TRBJ2-2, with 7 bases lining up with TRBD2. The germline gives CDR1 LGHDT, CDR2 YNNKEL (reference sequence). The CDR3 is 15 residues long. Trimming at V came to 3 bases and at J to 6 bases, leaving 7 bases not matched to a gene. The CDR3 loop is CASSHQAGMAGELFF. CDR3 DNA: TGTGCCAGCAGCCACCAAGCGGGAATGGCCGGGGAGCTGTTTTTT.

The chain recombines TRBV27 with TRBJ2-5, with 7 bases identical to TRBD2. The CDR3 contains 16 residues. Germline CDR1 is MNHEY and CDR2 is SMNVEV (reference sequence). Trimming cost V 1 base and J 10 bases; bases outside gene matches: 15. The CDR3 DNA reads as TGTGCCAGCAGTTTATTGAAAGGGAGGGCGGGGGTTATCCAGTACTTC. Residues: CASSLLKGRAGVIQYF.

The V gene is TRBV28, the J gene TRBJ1-4; TRBD1 matches 11 bases. CDR3 length: 16 amino acids. V lost 5 bases and J lost 8; bases outside the gene matches: 10. Germline CDR1 is MDHEN and CDR2 is SYDVKM. The CDR3, as DNA: TGTGCCAGCAGTCGAGACGGACAGGGGGCGAGGGAAAAACTGTTTTTT. Amino acid sequence: CASSRDGQGAREKLFF.

This chain joins TRBV14 and TRBJ1-3; TRBD1 aligns across 8 bases. The CDR3 consists of 17 residues. With 4 bases clipped from V and 1 base from J, the junction kept 9 bases outside the gene matches. In germline, CDR1 is SGHDN, CDR2 FVKESK. The CDR3 here is CASSPRTGRSSGNTIYF. CDR3 sequence (DNA): TGTGCCAGCAGCCCCCGGACAGGGCGTTCTTCTGGAAACACCATATATTTT.

This chain connects TRBV4-1 to TRBJ2-1; 9 bases are a match to TRBD2. With V trimmed by 0 bases and J by 6 bases, 15 bases remained unmatched. Germline V lookup: CDR1 MGHRA, CDR2 YSYEKL. The CDR3 runs 19 residues. CDR3 sequence: CASSQEGLAGVRRSNEQFF. The CDR3 coding sequence is TGCGCCAGCAGCCAAGAGGGGTTAGCGGGAGTAAGGAGAAGCAATGAGCAGTTCTTC.

Note on this clone: This same CDR3 is encoded by further DNA sequences in the sample. V is TRBV2 and J is TRBJ2-7; no firm D call. V was shortened by 4 bases and J by 1 base, with 2 bases between the two germline ends. The CDR3 consists of 11 residues. Germline values: CDR1 SNHLY, CDR2 FYNNEI. For the CDR3, the DNA is TGTGCCAGCAGTGCTTCCTACGAGCAGTACTTC. Its translation is CASSASYEQYF.

The V gene is TRBV5-5, the J gene TRBJ1-1, with a tentative D call TRBD1 (6 bases). The V end lost 4 bases, the J end lost 3 bases, and 13 bases lay between the germline ends. Germline lookup yields CDR1 SGHKS and CDR2 YYEKEE (reference sequence). The CDR3 sequence is 14 residues long. The CDR3 DNA is TGTGCCAGCAGCCTTGGACAGTGGGACACTGAAGCTTTCTTT. This gives the protein CASSLGQWDTEAFF. The full variable domain, in which reference TRBV5-5 and TRBJ1-1 provide the parts outside the CDR3, is DAGVTQSPTHLIKTRGQQVTLRCSPISGHKSVSWYQQVLGQGPQFIFQYYEKEERGRGNFPDRFSARQFPNYSSELNVNALLLGDSALYLCASSLGQWDTEAFFGQGTRLTVV.